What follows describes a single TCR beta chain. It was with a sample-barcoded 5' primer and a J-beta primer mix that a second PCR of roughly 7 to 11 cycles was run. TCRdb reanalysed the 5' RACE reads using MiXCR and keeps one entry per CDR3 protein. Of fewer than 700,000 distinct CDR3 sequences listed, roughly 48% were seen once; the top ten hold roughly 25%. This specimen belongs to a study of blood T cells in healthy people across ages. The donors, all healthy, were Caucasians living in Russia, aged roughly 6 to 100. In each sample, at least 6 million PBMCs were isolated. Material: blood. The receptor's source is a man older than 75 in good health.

The CDR3 region is CASSFSSGNQPQHF. The DNA for the CDR3 is TGTGCCAGCAGCTTTTCCTCGGGGAATCAGCCCCAGCATTTT. This sequence joins TRBV7-9 and TRBJ1-5; D is ambiguous. The CDR3 is 14 amino acids. CDR1 and CDR2 from the germline V gene are SEHNR and FQNEAQ (reference sequence). V lost 3 bases and J 4 bases, leaving 10 bases between the germline ends.